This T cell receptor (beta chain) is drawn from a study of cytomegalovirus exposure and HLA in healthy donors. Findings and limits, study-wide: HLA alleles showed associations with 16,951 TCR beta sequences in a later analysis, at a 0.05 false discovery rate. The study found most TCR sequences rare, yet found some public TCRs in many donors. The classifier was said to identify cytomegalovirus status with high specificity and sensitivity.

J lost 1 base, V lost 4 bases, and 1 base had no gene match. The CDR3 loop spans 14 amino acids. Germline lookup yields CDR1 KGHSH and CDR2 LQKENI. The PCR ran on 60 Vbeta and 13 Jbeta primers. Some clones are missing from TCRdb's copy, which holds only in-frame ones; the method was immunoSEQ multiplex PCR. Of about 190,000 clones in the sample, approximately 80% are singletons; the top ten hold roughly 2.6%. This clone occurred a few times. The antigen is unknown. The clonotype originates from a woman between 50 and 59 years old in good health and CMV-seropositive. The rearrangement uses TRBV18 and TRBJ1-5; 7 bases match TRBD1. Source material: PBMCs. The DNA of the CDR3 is TGTGCCAGCTCACGACAGGGCAGCAATCAGCCCCAGCATTTT. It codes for CASSRQGSNQPQHF.